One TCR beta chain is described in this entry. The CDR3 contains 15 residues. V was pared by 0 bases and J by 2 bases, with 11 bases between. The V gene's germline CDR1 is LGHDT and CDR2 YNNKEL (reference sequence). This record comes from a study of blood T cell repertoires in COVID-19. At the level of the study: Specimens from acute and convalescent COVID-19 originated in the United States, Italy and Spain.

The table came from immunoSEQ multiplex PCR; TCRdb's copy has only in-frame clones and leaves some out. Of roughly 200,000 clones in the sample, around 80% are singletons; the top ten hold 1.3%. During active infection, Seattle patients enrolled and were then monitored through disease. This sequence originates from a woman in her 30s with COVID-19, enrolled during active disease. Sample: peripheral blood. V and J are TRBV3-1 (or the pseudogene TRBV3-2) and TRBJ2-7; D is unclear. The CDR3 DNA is TGTGCCAGCAGCCAAGATTGGAGTACGGCCTACGAGCAGTACTTC. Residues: CASSQDWSTAYEQYF.